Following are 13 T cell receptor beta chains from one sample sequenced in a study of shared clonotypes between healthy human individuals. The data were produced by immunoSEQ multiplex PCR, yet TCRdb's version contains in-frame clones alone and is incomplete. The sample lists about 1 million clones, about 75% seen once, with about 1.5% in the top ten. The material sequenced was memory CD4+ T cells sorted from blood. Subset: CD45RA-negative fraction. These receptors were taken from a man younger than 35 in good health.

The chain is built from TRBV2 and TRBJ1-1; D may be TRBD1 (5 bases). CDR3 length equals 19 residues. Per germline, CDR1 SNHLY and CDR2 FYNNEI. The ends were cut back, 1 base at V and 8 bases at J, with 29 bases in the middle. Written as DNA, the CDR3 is TGTGCCAGCAGTGAAGGAGCTTTTGGTGTTCTTTTCGGGACCGAAGAAGCTTTCTTT. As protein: CASSEGAFGVLFGTEEAFF.

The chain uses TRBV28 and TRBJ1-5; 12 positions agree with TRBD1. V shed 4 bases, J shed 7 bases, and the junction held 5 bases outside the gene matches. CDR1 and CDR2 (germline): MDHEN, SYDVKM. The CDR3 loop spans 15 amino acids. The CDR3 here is CASSWGQGAKQPQHF. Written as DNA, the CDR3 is TGTGCCAGCAGTTGGGGACAGGGGGCGAAGCAGCCCCAGCATTTT.

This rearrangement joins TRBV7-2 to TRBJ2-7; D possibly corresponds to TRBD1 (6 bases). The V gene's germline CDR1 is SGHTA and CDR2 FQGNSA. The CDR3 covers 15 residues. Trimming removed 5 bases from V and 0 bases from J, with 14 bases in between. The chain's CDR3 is CASSLRQEFSYEQYF. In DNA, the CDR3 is TGTGCCAGCAGCCTTCGACAGGAGTTCTCCTACGAGCAGTACTTC. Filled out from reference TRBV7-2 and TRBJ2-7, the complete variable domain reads GAGVSQSPSNKVTEKGKDVELRCDPISGHTALYWYRQSLGQGLEFLIYFQGNSAPDKSGLPSDRFSAERTGGSVSTLTIQRTQQEDSAVYLCASSLRQEFSYEQYFGPGTRLTVT.

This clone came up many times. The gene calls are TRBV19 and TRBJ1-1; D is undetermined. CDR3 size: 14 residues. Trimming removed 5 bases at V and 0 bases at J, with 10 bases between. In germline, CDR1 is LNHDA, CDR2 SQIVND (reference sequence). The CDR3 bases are TGTGCCAGTAGTTATGCGACCATGAACACTGAAGCTTTCTTT. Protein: CASSYATMNTEAFF.

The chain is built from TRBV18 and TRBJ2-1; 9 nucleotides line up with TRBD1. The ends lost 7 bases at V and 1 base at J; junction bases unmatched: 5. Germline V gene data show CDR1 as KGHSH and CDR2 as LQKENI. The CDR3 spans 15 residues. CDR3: CASLTGTGSYNEQFF. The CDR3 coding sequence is TGTGCCAGCTTGACCGGGACAGGGTCCTACAATGAGCAGTTCTTC.

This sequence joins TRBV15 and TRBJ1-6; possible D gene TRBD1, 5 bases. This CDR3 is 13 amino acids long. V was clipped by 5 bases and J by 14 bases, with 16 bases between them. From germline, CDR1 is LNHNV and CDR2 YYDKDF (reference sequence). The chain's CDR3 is CATSSGDGLTLHF. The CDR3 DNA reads TGTGCCACCAGCTCCGGGGACGGACTGACCCTCCACTTT.

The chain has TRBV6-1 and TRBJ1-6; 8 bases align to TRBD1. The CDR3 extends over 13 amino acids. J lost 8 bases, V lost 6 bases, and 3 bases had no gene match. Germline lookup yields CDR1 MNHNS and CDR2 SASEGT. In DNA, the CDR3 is TGTGCCAGCAGGCAGGGGGCGCATTCACCCCTCCACTTT. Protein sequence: CASRQGAHSPLHF.

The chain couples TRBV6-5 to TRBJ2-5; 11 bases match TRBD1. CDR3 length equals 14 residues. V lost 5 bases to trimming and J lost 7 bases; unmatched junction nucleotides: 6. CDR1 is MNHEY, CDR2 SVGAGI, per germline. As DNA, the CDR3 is TGTGCCAGCAGTCCGACCGGGACAGGGGGGACCCAGTACTTC. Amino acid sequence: CASSPTGTGGTQYF.

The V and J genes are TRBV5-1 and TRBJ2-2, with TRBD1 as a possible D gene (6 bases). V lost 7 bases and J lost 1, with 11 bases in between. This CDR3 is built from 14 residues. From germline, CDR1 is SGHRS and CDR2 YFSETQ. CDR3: CASQGRMNTGELFF. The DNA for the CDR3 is TGCGCCAGCCAGGGGCGGATGAACACCGGGGAGCTGTTTTTT.

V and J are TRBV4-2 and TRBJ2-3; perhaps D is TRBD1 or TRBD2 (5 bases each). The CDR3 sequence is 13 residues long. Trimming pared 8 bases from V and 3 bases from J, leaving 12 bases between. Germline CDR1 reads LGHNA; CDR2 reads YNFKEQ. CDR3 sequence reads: CASGGPGTDTQYF. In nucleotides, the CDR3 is TGTGCCAGCGGGGGTCCGGGGACAGATACGCAGTATTTT.

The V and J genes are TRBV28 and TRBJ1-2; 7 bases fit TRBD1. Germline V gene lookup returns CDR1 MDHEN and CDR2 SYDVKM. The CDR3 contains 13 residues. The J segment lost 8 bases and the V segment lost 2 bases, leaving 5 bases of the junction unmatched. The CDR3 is CASSLEQGRGYTF. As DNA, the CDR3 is TGTGCCAGCAGTTTAGAACAGGGGAGAGGCTACACCTTC.

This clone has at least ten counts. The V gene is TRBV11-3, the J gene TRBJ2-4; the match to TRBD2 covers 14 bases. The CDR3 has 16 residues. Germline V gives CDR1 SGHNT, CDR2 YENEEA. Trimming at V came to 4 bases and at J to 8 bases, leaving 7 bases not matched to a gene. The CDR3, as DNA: TGTGCCAGCAGCTCAGGGACTAGCGGGAGCGGGGACATTCAGTACTTC. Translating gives CASSSGTSGSGDIQYF.

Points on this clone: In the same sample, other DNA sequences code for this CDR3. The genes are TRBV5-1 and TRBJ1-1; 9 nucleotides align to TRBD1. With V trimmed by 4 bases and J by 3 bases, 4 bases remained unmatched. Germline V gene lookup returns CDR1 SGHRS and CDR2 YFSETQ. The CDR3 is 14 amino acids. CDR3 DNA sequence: TGCGCCAGCAGCCCACGGACAGGGGACACTGAAGCTTTCTTT. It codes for CASSPRTGDTEAFF.